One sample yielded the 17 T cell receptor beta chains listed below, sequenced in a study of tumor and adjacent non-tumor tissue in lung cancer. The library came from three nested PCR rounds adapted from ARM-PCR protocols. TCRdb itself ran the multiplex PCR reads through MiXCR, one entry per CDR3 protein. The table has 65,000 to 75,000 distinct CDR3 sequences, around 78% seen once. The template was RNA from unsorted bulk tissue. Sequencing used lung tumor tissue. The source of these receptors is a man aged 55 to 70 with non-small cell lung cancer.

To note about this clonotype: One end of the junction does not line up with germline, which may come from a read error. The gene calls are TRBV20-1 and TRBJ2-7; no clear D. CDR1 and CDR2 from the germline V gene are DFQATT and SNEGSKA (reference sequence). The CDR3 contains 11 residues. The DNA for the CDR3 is TGCAGTGCTAGGGTTAGTTACGACCAGTACTTC. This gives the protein CSARVSYDQYF.

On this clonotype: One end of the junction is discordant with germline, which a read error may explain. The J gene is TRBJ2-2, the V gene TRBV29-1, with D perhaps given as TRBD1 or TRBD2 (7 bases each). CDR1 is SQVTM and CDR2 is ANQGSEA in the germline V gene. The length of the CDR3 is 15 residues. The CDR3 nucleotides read TGCAGCGTTCTGAACAGGGGAGGGAACGCCGGGGAGTTGTTTTTT. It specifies CSVLNRGGNAGELFF.

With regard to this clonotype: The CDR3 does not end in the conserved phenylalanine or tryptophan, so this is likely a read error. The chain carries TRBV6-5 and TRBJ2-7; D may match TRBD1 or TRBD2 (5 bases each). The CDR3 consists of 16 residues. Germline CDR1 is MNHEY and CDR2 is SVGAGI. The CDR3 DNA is TGTGCGAGCAGTTACCTCGCTAGTGGGGGCTCCTACGAGCAGTACTCC. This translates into CASSYLASGGSYEQYS.

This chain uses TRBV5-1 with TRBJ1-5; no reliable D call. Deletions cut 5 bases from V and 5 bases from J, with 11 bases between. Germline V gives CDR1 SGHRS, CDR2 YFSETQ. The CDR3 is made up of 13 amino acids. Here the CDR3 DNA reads TGCGCCAGCAGTGGGCAGCCTTATCAGCCCCAGCATTTT. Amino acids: CASSGQPYQPQHF. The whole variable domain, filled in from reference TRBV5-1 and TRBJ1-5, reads KAGVTQTPRYLIKTRGQQVTLSCSPISGHRSVSWYQQTPGQGLQFLFEYFSETQRNKGNFPGRFSGRQFSNSRSEMNVSTLELGDSALYLCASSGQPYQPQHFGDGTRLSIL.

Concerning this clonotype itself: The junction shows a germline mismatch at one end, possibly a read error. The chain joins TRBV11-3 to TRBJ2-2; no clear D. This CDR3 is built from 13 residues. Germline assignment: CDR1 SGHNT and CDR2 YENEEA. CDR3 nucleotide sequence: TGTGACAGCAGCGCTGACTTCGCCGGGGAGCTGTTTTTT. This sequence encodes CDSSADFAGELFF.

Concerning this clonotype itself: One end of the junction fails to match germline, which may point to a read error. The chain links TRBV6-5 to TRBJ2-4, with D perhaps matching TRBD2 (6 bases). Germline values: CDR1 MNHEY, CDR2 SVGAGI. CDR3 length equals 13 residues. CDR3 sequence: CVSAGGPADIQYF. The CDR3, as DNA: TGTGTCAGCGCTGGAGGGCCCGCTGACATTCAGTACTTC.

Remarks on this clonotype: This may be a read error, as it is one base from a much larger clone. This chain's CDR3 is CASSQTKAGGHYNEQFF. In DNA form, the CDR3 reads TGTGCCAGCAGCCAAACTAAGGCGGGAGGCCACTACAATGAGCAGTTCTTC. The gene calls are TRBV5-6 and TRBJ2-1; TRBD2 matches 8 bases. The CDR3 sequence is 17 residues long. Trimming cost V 4 bases and J 3 bases; bases outside gene matches: 12. In germline, CDR1 is SGHDT, CDR2 YYEEEE.

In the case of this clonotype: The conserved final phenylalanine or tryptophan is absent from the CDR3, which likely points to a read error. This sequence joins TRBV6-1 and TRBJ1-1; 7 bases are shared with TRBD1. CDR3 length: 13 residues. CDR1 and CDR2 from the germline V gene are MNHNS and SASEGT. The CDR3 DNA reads TGTGCCGGCAGTGAACAGGGGTCCACTGAAGCTTTCTTA. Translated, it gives CAGSEQGSTEAFL.

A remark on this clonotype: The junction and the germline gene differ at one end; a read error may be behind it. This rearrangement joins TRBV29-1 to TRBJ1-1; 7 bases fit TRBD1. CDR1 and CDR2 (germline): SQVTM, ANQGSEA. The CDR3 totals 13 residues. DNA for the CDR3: TGCAGCGACTCGGCAGGGGGAGACACTAAAGCTTTCTTT. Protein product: CSDSAGGDTKAFF.

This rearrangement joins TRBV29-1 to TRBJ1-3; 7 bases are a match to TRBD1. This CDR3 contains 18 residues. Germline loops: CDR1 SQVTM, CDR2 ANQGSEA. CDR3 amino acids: CNGSTGTEGTLGGNTIYF. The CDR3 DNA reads TGCAACGGATCGACCGGGACAGAAGGCACCTTGGGTGGAAACACCATATATTTT.

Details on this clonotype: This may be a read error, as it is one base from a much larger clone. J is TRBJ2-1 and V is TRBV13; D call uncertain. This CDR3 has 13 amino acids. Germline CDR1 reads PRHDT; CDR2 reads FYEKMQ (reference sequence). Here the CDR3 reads CASNLGRLREQFF. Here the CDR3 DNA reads TGTGCCAGCAACTTAGGCCGTCTGAGGGAGCAGTTCTTC.

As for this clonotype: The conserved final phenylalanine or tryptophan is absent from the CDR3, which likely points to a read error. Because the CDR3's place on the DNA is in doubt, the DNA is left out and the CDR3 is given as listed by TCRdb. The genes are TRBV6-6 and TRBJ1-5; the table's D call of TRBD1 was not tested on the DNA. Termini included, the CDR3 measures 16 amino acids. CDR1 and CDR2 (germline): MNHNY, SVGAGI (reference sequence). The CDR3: CASSGRDRGDNQPLHC.

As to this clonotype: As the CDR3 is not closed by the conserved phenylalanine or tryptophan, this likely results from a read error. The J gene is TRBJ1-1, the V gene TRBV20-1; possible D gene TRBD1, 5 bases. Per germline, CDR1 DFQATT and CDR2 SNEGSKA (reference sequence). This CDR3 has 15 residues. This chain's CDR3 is CSAPLGGSLDTEAFS. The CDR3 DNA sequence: TGCAGTGCCCCCTTGGGGGGGTCTTTGGACACCGAAGCTTTCTCT.

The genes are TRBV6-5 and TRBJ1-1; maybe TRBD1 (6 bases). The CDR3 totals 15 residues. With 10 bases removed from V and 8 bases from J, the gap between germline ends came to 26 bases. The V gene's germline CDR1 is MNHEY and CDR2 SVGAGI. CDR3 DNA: TGTGCCAACAATTACTCCCGCAGGGGTGGGACAGAAGCTTTCTTT. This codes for CANNYSRRGGTEAFF.

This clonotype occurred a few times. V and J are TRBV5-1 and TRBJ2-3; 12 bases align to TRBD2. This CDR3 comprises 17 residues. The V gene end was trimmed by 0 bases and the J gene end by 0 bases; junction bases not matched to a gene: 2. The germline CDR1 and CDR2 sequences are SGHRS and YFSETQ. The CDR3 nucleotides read TGCGCCAGCAGCTTGGGGACTAGCGGGACCAGCACAGATACGCAGTATTTT. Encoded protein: CASSLGTSGTSTDTQYF.

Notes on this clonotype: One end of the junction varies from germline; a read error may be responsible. CDR3 nucleotides: TGCGCCAGCAGTGTACTAGCGGGAAGGGAGCTATTTTTT. Amino acids: CASSVLAGRELFF. The chain links TRBV10-1 to TRBJ2-2; 10 nucleotides align to TRBD2. Germline CDR1 and CDR2: WNHNN and SYGVQD (reference sequence). There are 13 residues in the CDR3.

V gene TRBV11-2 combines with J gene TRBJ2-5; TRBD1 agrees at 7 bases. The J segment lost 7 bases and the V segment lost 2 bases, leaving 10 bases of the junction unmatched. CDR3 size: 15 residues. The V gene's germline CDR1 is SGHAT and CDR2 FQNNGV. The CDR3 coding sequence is TGTGCCAGCAGCTTATATGAGGACAGGACCACGACCCAGTACTTC. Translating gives CASSLYEDRTTTQYF.